This T cell receptor (beta chain) was recovered during a study of cytomegalovirus exposure and HLA in healthy donors (TCRdb year 2017). The study in broad terms: An earlier analysis of some 550 of the donors reported 250 to 300 Gb of sequence data and around 120 million unique TCR beta sequences from about 179 million T cells. Typing coverage varied by locus: roughly 620-640 donors for A, B, C, DRB1 and DQB1; roughly 510 for DQA1; approximately 570 for DPA1; 450 to 480 for DPB1. To predict cytomegalovirus infection status, the study combined high-throughput TCR immunosequencing, statistical association of individual TCRs with disease status, and machine learning. The aim of the study was to test whether cataloging public T cell receptors could identify signatures of past pathogen exposure. Because of strong linkage in the cohort, roughly five DR-DQ haplotypes were treated as single units for association and clustering. Of the 398 genotyped donors, less than 85% were placed in the genetic ancestry cluster associated with self-reported Caucasian donors. Approximately 310 gigabases of sequencing data and 70 million to 85 million unique TCR sequences were included in an early release covering about 700 HLA-typed donors. A later analysis re-analyzed previously published TCR beta repertoires from 600 to 850 donors and added high-resolution HLA genotyping to study TCR occurrence patterns. HLA typing included class I and class II loci at four-digit resolution. Donor age, sex, ethnicity and CMV serostatus were collected together with the repertoire data. Across 398 genotyped donors of the cohort, an average of approximately 240,000 unique TCR beta nucleotide sequences per donor were sequenced, and 15% to 20% of those sequences were non-productive. In a later genetic analysis, genome-wide SNP genotypes for 398 of the 666 donors were used, and that subset was treated as a discovery cohort. An earlier analysis of approximately 630 of the donors applied high-throughput TCR beta sequencing to assess whether each TCR beta V gene segment acted as functional or pseudogenic. In the later analysis, no new phenotypic data were used to find candidate immune exposures; instead, reliance was placed on TCR beta sequences and their occurrence across donors. Besides the first cohort of hundreds of subjects, a separate validation cohort made up of over 100 different subjects was used. The study profiled the T cell repertoires of under 850 subjects by immunosequencing and related them to cytomegalovirus serostatus. All discovery cohort repertoires had been generated using a single sequencing platform. Study-wide conclusions, independent of this receptor: The study gave a list of about 160 TCR beta chains associated with cytomegalovirus. At a false discovery rate of 0.05, a later analysis linked 15,000 to 20,000 TCR beta sequences to specific HLA alleles. Because HLA typing was missing for some donors at each locus, association tests included only the typed subset. Immune exposure information for the cohort was limited to CMV serostatus. A few of the identified cytomegalovirus-associated TCR beta chains were confirmed in vitro to be specific for cytomegalovirus antigens. A later genetic analysis reported fewer N-insertions in productive TCRs among donors in an Asian-associated ancestry cluster than the roughly 640-donor mean. A further reported finding was that TCR beta sequences accurately predicted the HLA-A and HLA-B alleles for most subjects in the first cohort. Across donors, most TCR sequences were observed very rarely, whereas some public TCRs were present in many individuals. Sequencing depth was assumed to be roughly uniform across donors in the presence/absence analyses, though that assumption may not hold. Correlated functional status among segregating V segments might reflect linkage disequilibrium, but an unknown experimental factor could not be ruled out. In an earlier analysis of 587 of the donors, most TCR beta V segments were observed in productive rearrangements about 90% or about 30% of the time, broadly matching IMGT annotations. In a later analysis, the rate of TCR association differed among HLA loci, with DRB1 alleles having the most associated TCRs and HLA-C alleles having the fewest. A later analysis found that HLA-associated TCR beta chains were more clonally expanded and had lower generation probabilities than equally common non-associated chains. A later analysis reported that several top co-occurrence clusters appeared linked to parvovirus B19, influenza, CMV and Epstein-Barr virus. It was suggested by the authors that the approach could potentially be generalized to other disease states and immunological phenotypes. The earlier analysis of approximately 540 of the donors excluded fewer than 20 rarely observed V segments, including chromosome 9 orphons, because counts were too low. Cytomegalovirus status was reported to be diagnosed by the classifier with high specificity and sensitivity in both the original and validation cohorts. Only TCR beta chains were sequenced in this cohort, and the absence of alpha or paired-chain data limited detectable features. The 87-base-pair reads could not distinguish some IMGT-functional V segments, including TRBV6-2 and TRBV6-3, so those segments were excluded. An association between a missense DCLRE1C variant and V-gene and J-gene trimming of TCR beta chains was found in a later genetic analysis and replicated in an independent cohort. In a later analysis, most CMV-associated TCR beta chains were found to appear HLA-restricted, with HLA associations seemingly driven largely by CMV exposure. A cluster of highly shared sequence variants was judged likely to represent a technical artifact of the sequencing pipeline. Strong co-occurrence of HLA alleles, especially DR and DQ, made assigning TCR associations to individual alleles difficult.

The cohort consisted of 650 to 700 healthy bone marrow donors. At the time of sampling, every cohort member was nominally healthy, though immune exposures that went unrecorded were likely present. The donor was CMV seronegative and was included in the group of under 450 seronegative cohort members. Every donor gave a peripheral blood sample, and the peripheral blood mononuclear cells from that sample were used for TCR beta sequencing. The Qiagen DNeasy Blood Extraction Kit was used to extract genomic DNA from the blood cell samples. CDR1 and CDR2, looked up from the germline V gene, are MGHRA and YSYEKL. CDR3 length: 15 amino acids, cysteine to phenylalanine. The retained sequence is limited to the CDR3, 45 bases, with the frame set at the first base. Clipping removes 4 bases from V and 7 bases from J, with 7 as the unmatched junction base count. Regarding this clone: It has no known antigen specificity. No base qualities exist here, and no much larger clone lies one base off it.

The library was produced with the immunoSEQ multiplex PCR assay. For the multiplex PCR, a mixture combining 60 forward primers for TCR Vbeta segments and 13 reverse primers for TCR Jbeta segments was used. The CDR3 region of rearranged TCR beta genes was amplified from genomic DNA by a multiplex PCR assay. The amplified TCR beta libraries were sequenced on the Illumina HiSeq System as 87-base-pair reads. In the source study's methods: In a later analysis, 70 million to 95 million unique TCR beta chains were counted across the 666 repertoires, and approximately 9.9 million of these chains were shared by at least two donors. A nearest-neighbor algorithm error-corrected the raw reads and collapsed the reads into unique sequences, merging closely related sequences to remove PCR and sequencing errors. To assign V, D and J gene segments, CDR3 sequences were aligned to IMGT reference sequences. For a sequence to be retained, a match of at least six nucleotides to both a V gene segment and a J gene segment was required. Rearrangements were called productive when the CDR3 lacked stop codons and stayed in frame with V and J; all others were non-productive. CDR3 was defined according to IMGT convention as the region running from the second conserved V-encoded cysteine to the conserved J-encoded phenylalanine. The earlier analysis of about 560 of the donors excluded any sequence lacking an unambiguous match to a single V gene segment. An earlier analysis of under 750 of the donors called V segments functional above 56.7% productive rearrangements and segregating when the between-donor standard deviation exceeded 5%. To diagnose cytomegalovirus status from the catalog of TCR beta chain sequences, a statistical classification framework was built. V and J gene assignment, in a later analysis, came from comparing TCR nucleotide sequences with IMGT/GENE-DB human TR gene sequences. A later analysis assigned CDR3 sequences and most-parsimonious VDJ recombination scenarios with the TCRdist pipeline. A later analysis defined each TCR beta chain by its CDR3 amino acid sequence plus V-gene family, and excluded reads lacking a unique V-gene family. To address suspected cross-contamination and a sequencing artifact, a later analysis removed 592 highly shared, low-generation-probability nucleotide sequences. In a later analysis, a clonal expansion index was calculated for each public chain from normalized within-repertoire ranks of inferred template counts. A later analysis computed generation probabilities with a VDJ recombination model fitted to out-of-frame rearrangements, and checked the results against IGoR. In a later analysis, TCR-TCR, TCR-HLA and TCR-CMV co-occurrence was scored with hypergeometric tests, and a repertoire-size bias correction was applied to TCR pairs. A later analysis estimated false discovery rates by permuting HLA or CMV assignments 20 times. A later analysis grouped co-occurring TCRs with DBSCAN, adding TCRdist sequence similarity when clustering within HLA-allele-positive subsets. Repertoires with fewer than 30,000 or more than 120,000 public chains, plus five repertoires with anomalous nucleotide sharing, were excluded from co-occurrence clustering. TCRdb took over this immuneACCESS table, retaining in-frame rearrangements with V and J assigned. Such tables are incomplete; in checked studies, under half of the missing clones stem from an unresolved V gene, and the remainder is unexplained. The DNA was the basis for D and trimming; V, J and clone size are from that table. Within this sample are roughly 150,000 clones, with more than 70% of them counted one time only. Of the sample, 2% to 2.5% is held by the ten largest clones.

This chain joins TRBV4-1 to TRBJ2-1, and 10 junctional nucleotides match TRBD1. The sequenced material came from PBMCs. The source of this sequence is a man aged 30-40 years in good health and CMV-seronegative. The CDR3 here reads CASSPQGQGVNEQFF. The sequence in DNA is TGCGCCAGCAGCCCCCAAGGACAGGGGGTTAATGAGCAGTTCTTC.